Below, 32 T cell receptor beta chains from the same sample are listed, as sequenced in a study of T cell repertoires in cytomegalovirus infection. TCRdb independently ran MiXCR on the reads; one entry per CDR3 protein. The sample includes fewer than 250,000 distinct CDR3 sequences, about 12% of them seen just once. Input material: PBMCs. The receptors were gathered from a human donor in good health (CMV status not recorded). Some clones in this sample may be carry-over from other donors' samples.

This clonotype occurred many times. The gene calls are TRBV7-6 and TRBJ1-1, with D uncertain. There are 14 residues in the CDR3. The germline V and J ends were trimmed by 1 base and 0 bases, with 6 bases remaining between them. The germline gives CDR1 SGHVS, CDR2 FNYEAQ. CDR3 protein: CASSLGAVNTEAFF. For the CDR3, the DNA is TGTGCCAGCAGCTTAGGGGCAGTGAACACTGAAGCTTTCTTT.

This clonotype occurred many times. The V gene is TRBV7-6, the J gene TRBJ1-1, with D possibly being TRBD1 (5 bases). Germline values: CDR1 SGHVS, CDR2 FNYEAQ. The CDR3 is 14 amino acids. Trimming removed 1 base from V and 7 bases from J, with 13 bases in between. For the CDR3, the DNA is TGTGCCAGCAGCTTAGATCAGGGTCGGGGTGAAGCTTTCTTT. Translated, it gives CASSLDQGRGEAFF.

This clonotype was seen ten or more times. The chain links TRBV7-8 to TRBJ2-5; TRBD2 aligns across 7 bases. This CDR3 region has 15 residues. Trimming cost V 4 bases and J 5 bases; bases outside gene matches: 10. Per the germline V gene, CDR1 is SGHVS and CDR2 is FQNEAQ. DNA of the CDR3: TGTGCCAGCAGCTCGAGGACTAGAGCGATTGAGACCCAGTACTTC. Translated, it gives CASSSRTRAIETQYF.

This clonotype has at least ten counts. The J gene is TRBJ2-1, the V gene TRBV5-4; TRBD2 matches at 7 bases. The germline V gene has CDR1 SGHNT and CDR2 YYREEE (reference sequence). V shed 4 bases and J 6 bases; nucleotides not matched to a gene: 7. CDR3 length: 14 residues. This CDR3 reads CASSELARGNEQFF. CDR3 DNA: TGTGCCAGCAGCGAACTAGCGAGAGGCAATGAGCAGTTCTTC.

The chain couples TRBV7-3 to TRBJ2-1; TRBD2 matches 7 bases. The V gene's germline CDR1 is SGHTA and CDR2 FQGTGA. V was pared by 3 bases and J by 5 bases, with 10 bases of the junction left unmatched. This CDR3 is 16 amino acids long. CDR3 region: CASSLPGGSPNNEQFF. The CDR3 DNA is TGTGCCAGCAGCTTGCCGGGGGGATCTCCAAACAATGAGCAGTTCTTC.

This clonotype was observed at least ten times. The chain couples TRBV7-2 to TRBJ2-7; 11 nucleotides match TRBD2. Germline-derived CDR1 and CDR2 are SGHTA and FQGNSA. The CDR3 has 16 residues. V lost 2 bases to trimming and J lost 6 bases; unmatched junction nucleotides: 9. The CDR3 DNA follows: TGTGCCAGCAGCTTATCGCTTAGCGGGGGGGCCAGCGAGCAGTACTTC. Translating it yields CASSLSLSGGASEQYF.

The rearrangement uses TRBV19 and TRBJ2-3; TRBD2 aligns across 9 bases. The length of the CDR3 is 15 residues. V lost 9 bases to trimming and J lost 1 base; unmatched junction nucleotides: 8. Per germline, CDR1 LNHDA and CDR2 SQIVND (reference sequence). DNA of the CDR3: TGTGCCAGCCCTACAGCGGGGGGCTGCACAGATACGCAGTATTTT. Translation: CASPTAGGCTDTQYF.

There are many counts of this clonotype. The chain carries TRBV6-2 or TRBV6-3 and TRBJ1-5; 9 bases are a match to TRBD1. The CDR3 runs to 13 residues. The germline CDR1 and CDR2 sequences are MNHEY and SVGEGT. V trimming: 5 bases; J trimming: 7 bases; junction bases outside the gene matches: 3. For the CDR3, the DNA is TGTGCCAGCAGTACAGGGGGCAGACAGCCCCAGCATTTT. Translating gives CASSTGGRQPQHF.

There are many counts of this clonotype. The V call is TRBV7-2, the J call TRBJ2-5, with 10 nucleotides matching TRBD2. Germline values: CDR1 SGHTA, CDR2 FQGNSA. V shed 5 bases, J shed 2 bases, and the junction held 5 bases outside the gene matches. The CDR3 is 15 amino acids. The CDR3 loop is CASSRSGGPQETQYF. The CDR3 nucleotides are TGTGCCAGCAGCCGTAGCGGGGGGCCTCAAGAGACCCAGTACTTC.

This clonotype showed up many times. The rearrangement joins TRBV7-2 to TRBJ1-3; no clear D. Germline assignment: CDR1 SGHTA and CDR2 FQGNSA. The V end lost 4 bases, the J end lost 4 bases, and 8 bases lay between the germline ends. This CDR3 spans 13 amino acids. For the CDR3, the DNA is TGTGCCAGCAGCTCGATAGGGGGAAACACCATATATTTT. It is translated as CASSSIGGNTIYF.

The table lists this clonotype with many counts. The chain couples TRBV7-2 to TRBJ1-3; D ambiguous. Germline assignment: CDR1 SGHTA and CDR2 FQGNSA. V was shortened by 1 base and J by 0 bases, with 10 bases between the two germline ends. CDR3 length equals 16 residues. The CDR3 loop reads CASSLERPYSGNTIYF. CDR3 sequence (DNA): TGTGCCAGCAGCTTAGAAAGGCCTTACTCTGGAAACACCATATATTTT.

This clonotype was recorded at least ten times. This chain uses TRBV7-2 with TRBJ1-2; 10 nucleotides agree with TRBD1. The ends lost 2 bases at V and 0 bases at J; junction bases unmatched: 3. CDR1 is SGHTA, CDR2 FQGNSA, per germline. The CDR3 is 16 amino acids. The CDR3 spells CASSLMGQGSNYGYTF. CDR3 DNA sequence: TGTGCCAGCAGCTTAATGGGACAGGGGTCTAACTATGGCTACACCTTC.

There are a few counts of this clonotype. This chain links TRBV12-3 or TRBV12-4 with TRBJ1-1; a weak D match, TRBD1 (5 bases). The CDR3 runs 14 residues. V lost 0 bases and J lost 7, with 12 bases in between. The DNA for the CDR3 is TGTGCCAGCAGTTTAGCGGGACGGAGCGATGAAGCTTTCTTT. It yields the protein CASSLAGRSDEAFF.

The table lists this clonotype with a few counts. The chain combines TRBV28 with TRBJ2-7; the D is unclear. The germline CDR1 and CDR2 sequences are MDHEN and SYDVKM. Trimming took 4 bases from V and 7 from J, leaving 8 bases between them. There are 11 residues in the CDR3. The CDR3 DNA reads TGTGCCAGCAGTTCCCCTCGGGAGCAGTACTTC. This codes for CASSSPREQYF.

This clonotype was counted many times. V usage is TRBV7-6 and J usage is TRBJ1-6; TRBD1 agrees at 7 bases. The germline gives CDR1 SGHVS, CDR2 FNYEAQ. The CDR3 is 16 residues long. V gave up 0 bases and J gave up 7 bases; unmatched junction bases: 6. The CDR3 DNA sequence: TGTGCCAGCAGCTTAGCCCAGACAGGGACCAATTCACCCCTCCACTTT. It codes for CASSLAQTGTNSPLHF.

This clonotype has ten or more counts. This chain joins TRBV6-2 or TRBV6-3 and TRBJ2-5, with D perhaps TRBD2 (6 bases). The germline V gene has CDR1 MNHEY and CDR2 SVGEGT. The CDR3 extends over 13 amino acids. V was shortened by 6 bases and J by 2 bases, with 10 bases between the two germline ends. The CDR3 loop reads CASRPAGQETQYF. The CDR3 region has the DNA TGTGCCAGCAGGCCAGCGGGTCAAGAGACCCAGTACTTC.

This clonotype occurred many times. The V and J genes are TRBV7-2 and TRBJ1-1, with D possibly matching TRBD1 (6 bases). V lost 5 bases, J lost 3 bases, and 10 bases lay in between. There are 13 residues in the CDR3. Germline lookup yields CDR1 SGHTA and CDR2 FQGNSA. CDR3 DNA: TGTGCCAGCAGCCGGGGGCCCCACACTGAAGCTTTCTTT. This codes for CASSRGPHTEAFF.

This chain joins TRBV6-2 or TRBV6-3 and TRBJ1-1, with D hard to call. The germline CDR1 and CDR2 sequences are MNHEY and SVGEGT. CDR3 length: 13 residues. V gave up 10 bases and J gave up 0 bases, with 12 bases separating them. CDR3 loop: CAIGGSVNTEAFF. Here the CDR3 DNA reads TGTGCCATCGGAGGGTCTGTGAACACTGAAGCTTTCTTT.

This clonotype was seen many times. The chain joins TRBV28 to TRBJ2-3; 14 bases are shared with TRBD2. J lost 12 bases, V lost 5 bases, and 13 bases had no gene match. The CDR3 runs to 16 residues. Looked up from germline, CDR1 is MDHEN and CDR2 is SYDVKM. The CDR3 DNA is TGTGCCAGCAGTGCAACCGGGACTAGCGGGAGTTGGTCACAGTATTTT. Translated: CASSATGTSGSWSQYF. Full variable domain (missing parts from reference TRBV28 and TRBJ2-3): DVKVTQSSRYLVKRTGEKVFLECVQDMDHENMFWYRQDPGLGLRLIYFSYDVKMKEKGDIPEGYSVSREKKERFSLILESASTNQTSMYLCASSATGTSGSWSQYFGPGTRLTVL.

The J gene is TRBJ1-6, the V gene TRBV27, with a tentative D call TRBD1 (6 bases). The CDR3 runs 13 residues. Germline V CDR1 and CDR2: MNHEY, SMNVEV (reference sequence). With 6 bases removed from V and 9 bases from J, the gap between germline ends came to 12 bases. CDR3 region: CASRRDISSPLHF. The CDR3 DNA follows: TGTGCCAGCAGGAGGGACATTTCTTCACCCCTCCACTTT.

This clonotype was recorded at least ten times. The chain joins TRBV12-3 or TRBV12-4 to TRBJ2-3; D not certain. Trimming pared 5 bases from V and 2 bases from J, leaving 14 bases between. The length of the CDR3 is 15 residues. CDR3 in amino acids: CASSLTARATDTQYF. CDR3 DNA sequence: TGTGCCAGCAGTCTGACCGCTAGAGCCACAGATACGCAGTATTTT.

This clonotype was observed at least ten times. The rearrangement uses TRBV6-6 and TRBJ2-1, with 16 nucleotides matching TRBD2. The CDR3 loop spans 18 amino acids. Trimming took 4 bases from V and 4 from J; bases not matched to a gene: 7. Germline values: CDR1 MNHNY, CDR2 SVGAGI (reference sequence). CDR3 in amino acids: CASSSPPGLAGGYNEQFF. DNA for the CDR3: TGTGCCAGCAGTTCTCCCCCGGGACTAGCGGGAGGGTACAATGAGCAGTTCTTC.

CDR3 nucleotides: TGTGCCAGCAGCGATAAGCGGGGGGCCCGGGTTAGAGATACGCAGTATTTT. It yields the protein CASSDKRGARVRDTQYF. The chain uses TRBV7-2 and TRBJ2-3, with 9 bases aligning to TRBD2. Per germline, CDR1 SGHTA and CDR2 FQGNSA. CDR3 size: 17 residues. Trimming cost V 5 bases and J 5 bases; bases outside gene matches: 14.

A single count supports this clonotype. This chain links TRBV19 with TRBJ2-2; 9 nucleotides line up with TRBD2. The junction had 3 bases not matched to a gene; V was cut back by 7 bases and J by 3 bases. Per germline, CDR1 LNHDA and CDR2 SQIVND (reference sequence). The CDR3 has 14 residues. The CDR3 nucleotides read TGTGCCAGTAAGGCGGGAGGGTACACCGGGGAGCTGTTTTTT. Translating gives CASKAGGYTGELFF.

This clonotype was found many times. The rearrangement uses TRBV5-6 and TRBJ1-4; D remains unclear. The CDR3 has 11 residues. Between the trimmed V and J ends, which lost 2 bases and 12 bases, there was a span of 8 bases. Germline CDR1 reads SGHDT; CDR2 reads YYEEEE. This CDR3 reads CASSLGQQLFF. The CDR3 DNA reads as TGTGCCAGCAGCTTAGGGCAACAACTGTTTTTT.

This clonotype was recorded many times. The chain links TRBV28 to TRBJ2-3, with TRBD2 as a possible D gene (6 bases). The length of the CDR3 is 14 residues. V was shortened by 7 bases and J by 2 bases, with 13 bases between the two germline ends. Germline CDR1 MDHEN, CDR2 SYDVKM. CDR3 in amino acids: CASMERAHTDTQYF. The CDR3 nucleotides read TGTGCCAGCATGGAGCGGGCTCACACAGATACGCAGTATTTT.

This clonotype was seen many times. The V and J genes are TRBV7-2 and TRBJ1-4; no reliable D call. This CDR3 has 14 residues. V dropped 5 bases and J dropped 7 bases, with 14 bases sitting between them. Germline values: CDR1 SGHTA, CDR2 FQGNSA. This chain's CDR3 is CASSAGSGSEKLFF. The CDR3 DNA sequence: TGTGCCAGCAGCGCGGGCAGCGGGAGTGAAAAACTGTTTTTT.

The J gene is TRBJ2-3, the V gene TRBV20-1; 7 nucleotides line up with TRBD2. Germline CDR1 is DFQATT and CDR2 is SNEGSKA (reference sequence). The CDR3 loop spans 15 amino acids. The J segment lost 3 bases and the V segment lost 3 bases, leaving 9 bases of the junction unmatched. CDR3 bases: TGCAGTGCTAGTCCGGCGGGAGAGCCGACAGATACGCAGTATTTT. It encodes CSASPAGEPTDTQYF.

This clonotype showed up just a few times. The CDR3 DNA reads as TGTGCCATCAGCGATTACCCCGCGGGAGAAGAGACCCAGTACTTC. Translated: CAISDYPAGEETQYF. V and J are TRBV10-3 and TRBJ2-5; 7 bases match TRBD2. Germline lookup yields CDR1 ENHRY and CDR2 SYGVKD. This CDR3 is built from 15 residues. With V trimmed by 6 bases and J by 3 bases, 10 bases remained unmatched.

This clonotype was seen many times. The chain links TRBV7-2 to TRBJ2-7; D is perhaps TRBD2 (5 bases). Germline assignment: CDR1 SGHTA and CDR2 FQGNSA. The CDR3 is made up of 13 amino acids. V was pared by 1 base and J by 6 bases, with 10 bases between. The CDR3 sequence is CASSLGRRAEQYF. The CDR3 nucleotides read TGTGCCAGCAGCTTAGGGAGGCGGGCCGAGCAGTACTTC. The full variable domain, in which reference TRBV7-2 and TRBJ2-7 provide the parts outside the CDR3, is GAGVSQSPSNKVTEKGKDVELRCDPISGHTALYWYRQSLGQGLEFLIYFQGNSAPDKSGLPSDRFSAERTGGSVSTLTIQRTQQEDSAVYLCASSLGRRAEQYFGPGTRLTVT.

This clonotype came up many times. This chain links TRBV10-3 with TRBJ2-5, with D perhaps matching TRBD1 or TRBD2 (5 bases each). CDR3 size: 14 residues. V was cut by 0 bases and J by 5 bases, with 10 bases left in between. Per the germline V gene, CDR1 is ENHRY and CDR2 is SYGVKD. In DNA, the CDR3 is TGTGCCATCAGTGAGTCGAGGGGTCTGGAGACCCAGTACTTC. Residues: CAISESRGLETQYF.

This clonotype was observed at least ten times. As DNA, the CDR3 is TGTGCCAGCAGTGAGACGAAGGCTTTCTTT. It encodes CASSETKAFF. The rearrangement joins TRBV28 to TRBJ1-1; D is unclear. Trimming took off 5 bases at V and 11 bases at J, with 9 bases between the two ends. Per the germline V gene, CDR1 is MDHEN and CDR2 is SYDVKM. The CDR3 contains 10 residues. Filled out from reference TRBV28 and TRBJ1-1, the complete variable domain reads DVKVTQSSRYLVKRTGEKVFLECVQDMDHENMFWYRQDPGLGLRLIYFSYDVKMKEKGDIPEGYSVSREKKERFSLILESASTNQTSMYLCASSETKAFFGQGTRLTVV.